These 22 T cell receptor beta chains share one sample of origin, sequenced in a study of blood T cell repertoires in COVID-19. Here immunoSEQ multiplex PCR was the method, and the copy in TCRdb shows in-frame clones only, minus some. The table includes about 36,000 clones, over 80% detected once. The material sequenced was peripheral blood. The receptors were gathered from a human donor in a cohort sampled during active COVID-19.

Only one count was recorded for this clone. The DNA for the CDR3 is TGTGCCAGCACGCAAAGGGGCTACACTGAAGCTTTCTTT. It codes for CASTQRGYTEAFF. This chain links TRBV6-5 with TRBJ1-1; tentative D call: TRBD1 (5 bases). There are 13 residues in the CDR3. The V gene lost 7 bases and the J gene lost 3 bases, with 12 bases spanning the gap. Germline V gene lookup returns CDR1 MNHEY and CDR2 SVGAGI.

The rearrangement joins TRBV7-2 to TRBJ2-7; 8 bases match TRBD2. This CDR3 comprises 16 residues. V lost 2 bases to trimming and J lost 5 bases; unmatched junction nucleotides: 11. Germline CDR1 SGHTA, CDR2 FQGNSA. CDR3: CASSLRWSGGGHEQYF. For the CDR3, the DNA is TGTGCCAGCAGCTTAAGGTGGAGCGGGGGCGGACACGAGCAGTACTTC.

The DNA of the CDR3 is TGCGCCAGCAGCCAGTATGGGCAGATGAACACTGAAGCTTTCTTT. The encoded protein is CASSQYGQMNTEAFF. The gene calls are TRBV4-1 and TRBJ1-1; D is unclear. The CDR3 is made up of 15 amino acids. Trimming took 3 bases from V and 0 from J, leaving 11 bases between them. In germline, CDR1 is MGHRA, CDR2 YSYEKL.

The genes are TRBV6-5 and TRBJ1-2; TRBD1 agrees at 8 bases. The CDR3 extends over 14 amino acids. Germline-derived CDR1 and CDR2 are MNHEY and SVGAGI. V shed 6 bases and J 4 bases; nucleotides not matched to a gene: 7. The CDR3 region is CASRGTGRGYGYTF. DNA of the CDR3: TGTGCCAGCAGGGGGACAGGTCGGGGCTATGGCTACACCTTC.

This chain uses TRBV9 with TRBJ1-3; D gene ambiguous. Germline loops: CDR1 SGDLS, CDR2 YYNGEE. This CDR3 is built from 12 residues. CDR3 DNA sequence: TGTGCTTCGACGGGCTCTGGAAACACCATATATTTT. This sequence encodes CASTGSGNTIYF.

This chain uses TRBV28 with TRBJ1-2; possibly TRBD1 for D (6 bases). This CDR3 is built from 13 residues. The V gene lost 7 bases and the J gene lost 8 bases, with 17 bases spanning the gap. Germline values: CDR1 MDHEN, CDR2 SYDVKM. CDR3 region: CASTPPQGSGYTF. DNA of the CDR3: TGTGCCAGCACCCCTCCACAGGGTTCGGGCTACACCTTC.

A few counts support this clone. V and J are TRBV7-9 and TRBJ1-2; TRBD1 might be the D (5 bases). CDR1 is SEHNR, CDR2 FQNEAQ, per germline (reference sequence). The CDR3 spans 15 residues. V was trimmed by 0 bases and J by 1 base, leaving 9 bases between them. CDR3 DNA: TGTGCCAGCAGCTTAGCAGGGGAGGGTAACTATGGCTACACCTTC. Its protein product is CASSLAGEGNYGYTF.

As DNA, the CDR3 is TGTGCCAGCAACCACGCGAGGACAGGACTGAACACTGAAGCTTTCTTT. Its protein product is CASNHARTGLNTEAFF. The V call is TRBV6-6, the J call TRBJ1-1, with 7 nucleotides matching TRBD1. Trimming removed 7 bases from V and 0 bases from J; junction bases left unmatched: 11. In germline, CDR1 is MNHNY, CDR2 SVGAGI (reference sequence). The CDR3 has 16 amino acids.

Worth noting for this clone: Relative to the germline gene, one junction end is altered; a read error may explain this. The chain is built from TRBV5-4 and TRBJ2-1; 7 bases are a match to TRBD2. CDR1 is SGHNT, CDR2 YYREEE, per germline (reference sequence). The CDR3 length is 14 residues. The CDR3 DNA reads TGTGCCAGCAGGTTGGGGGGGGTCGACAATGAGCAGTTCTTC. It translates to CASRLGGVDNEQFF.

This chain links TRBV7-8 with TRBJ2-7, with D hard to call. Germline CDR1 SGHVS, CDR2 FQNEAQ. Between the trimmed V and J ends, which lost 1 base and 0 bases, there was a span of 4 bases. The CDR3 has 13 residues. CDR3 nucleotides: TGTGCCAGCAGCTTAGGACACTCCTACGAGCAGTACTTC. This gives the protein CASSLGHSYEQYF.

This rearrangement joins TRBV7-2 to TRBJ1-5; D is ambiguous. CDR1 SGHTA and CDR2 FQGNSA come from the germline V gene. The V end lost 3 bases, the J end lost 6 bases, and 9 bases lay between the germline ends. The CDR3 consists of 13 residues. CDR3 bases: TGTGCCAGCAGCTTCCGAGAGAGTCAGCCCCAGCATTTT. As protein: CASSFRESQPQHF.

This clone was seen once. The rearrangement joins TRBV11-2 to TRBJ2-7; 8 nucleotides agree with TRBD1. Germline values: CDR1 SGHAT, CDR2 FQNNGV. V trimming: 0 bases; J trimming: 5 bases; junction bases outside the gene matches: 3. This CDR3 contains 14 residues. CDR3 sequence reads: CASSLDRGLNEQYF. The CDR3 nucleotides read TGTGCCAGCAGCTTAGACAGGGGGCTAAACGAGCAGTACTTC.

This chain connects TRBV9 to TRBJ2-4; 10 nucleotides align to TRBD2. The trim removed 0 bases at V and 1 base at J, leaving 10 bases unmatched. CDR3 size: 19 residues. Looked up from germline, CDR1 is SGDLS and CDR2 is YYNGEE. CDR3: CASSVDASGGVMAKNIQYF. The CDR3 DNA reads as TGTGCCAGCAGCGTAGATGCCAGCGGGGGGGTCATGGCCAAAAACATTCAGTACTTC.

The chain couples TRBV7-3 to TRBJ2-5; 10 bases match TRBD2. V lost 2 bases to trimming and J lost 5 bases; unmatched junction nucleotides: 8. The CDR3 covers 16 residues. CDR1 is SGHTA, CDR2 FQGTGA, per germline. The CDR3 DNA reads TGTGCCAGCAGCTTACGTGGTAGCGGGGGGATGGAGACCCAGTACTTC. This codes for CASSLRGSGGMETQYF. Using reference TRBV7-3 and TRBJ2-5 for the parts outside the CDR3, the full variable domain is GAGVSQTPSNKVTEKGKYVELRCDPISGHTALYWYRQSLGQGPEFLIYFQGTGAADDSGLPNDRFFAVRPEGSVSTLKIQRTERGDSAVYLCASSLRGSGGMETQYFGPGTRLLVL.

The J gene is TRBJ2-2, the V gene TRBV19; 7 bases fit TRBD1. The ends lost 2 bases at V and 1 base at J; junction bases unmatched: 4. Germline V gives CDR1 LNHDA, CDR2 SQIVND (reference sequence). The CDR3 loop spans 16 amino acids. CDR3 sequence reads: CASSITGTVNTGELFF. CDR3 nucleotides: TGTGCCAGTAGTATAACCGGGACAGTGAACACCGGGGAGCTGTTTTTT.

The CDR3 spells CASSQDRTAEAFF. The CDR3 coding sequence is TGTGCCAGCAGTCAAGACAGGACGGCTGAAGCTTTCTTT. The chain has TRBV6-6 and TRBJ1-1; TRBD1 might be the D (6 bases). The CDR3 loop spans 13 amino acids. V gave up 5 bases and J gave up 6 bases, with 13 bases separating them. Germline V lookup: CDR1 MNHNY, CDR2 SVGAGI (reference sequence).

This rearrangement joins TRBV12-5 to TRBJ2-1, with D hard to call. There are 12 residues in the CDR3. V was shortened by 6 bases and J by 9 bases, with 12 bases between the two germline ends. CDR1 LGHNT and CDR2 FRNRAP come from the germline V gene. CDR3 coding DNA: TGTGCTAGTGGACCCCTCCCCGGTGAGCAGTTCTTC. Amino acids: CASGPLPGEQFF.

The chain carries TRBV28 and TRBJ1-2; tentative D call: TRBD1 (6 bases). Per germline, CDR1 MDHEN and CDR2 SYDVKM. This CDR3 is 11 amino acids long. V lost 10 bases to trimming and J lost 6 bases, with 12 bases between them. CDR3 sequence: CAIQNRDGYTF. In DNA form, the CDR3 reads TGTGCCATACAGAACAGGGATGGCTACACCTTC.

The J gene is TRBJ2-5, the V gene TRBV9; D call uncertain. V lost 3 bases, J lost 1 base, and 7 bases lay in between. The CDR3 has 13 residues. Germline CDR1 SGDLS, CDR2 YYNGEE. The DNA of the CDR3 is TGTGCCAGCAGCGCCGCGGCCCAAGAGACCCAGTACTTC. Protein sequence: CASSAAAQETQYF.

The chain employs TRBV7-2 and TRBJ2-7; maybe TRBD1 (6 bases). Trimming cost V 1 base and J 0 bases, with 7 bases left between them. CDR1 SGHTA and CDR2 FQGNSA come from the germline V gene. This CDR3 is built from 14 residues. CDR3 DNA sequence: TGTGCCAGCAGCTTAGAACAGGGCTCCTACGAGCAGTACTTC. The encoded protein is CASSLEQGSYEQYF.

CDR3 region: CASSQEEDSPLHF. The CDR3 DNA follows: TGCGCCAGCAGCCAAGAGGAGGACTCACCCCTCCACTTT. The chain is built from TRBV4-3 and TRBJ1-6, with no clear D. The CDR3 sequence is 13 residues long. CDR1 and CDR2 (germline): LGHNA, YSLEER. Trimming left V 0 bases short and J 10 bases short, with 7 bases between.

The V gene is TRBV5-1, the J gene TRBJ2-3, with 12 bases lining up with TRBD2. The CDR3 contains 17 residues. Per germline, CDR1 SGHRS and CDR2 YFSETQ. V gave up 2 bases and J gave up 0 bases; unmatched junction bases: 4. For the CDR3, the DNA is TGCGCCAGCAGCTTAGGACTAGCGGGGAGTAGCACAGATACGCAGTATTTT. Its translation is CASSLGLAGSSTDTQYF. Full variable domain (outside the CDR3, taken from reference TRBV5-1 and TRBJ2-3): KAGVTQTPRYLIKTRGQQVTLSCSPISGHRSVSWYQQTPGQGLQFLFEYFSETQRNKGNFPGRFSGRQFSNSRSEMNVSTLELGDSALYLCASSLGLAGSSTDTQYFGPGTRLTVL.